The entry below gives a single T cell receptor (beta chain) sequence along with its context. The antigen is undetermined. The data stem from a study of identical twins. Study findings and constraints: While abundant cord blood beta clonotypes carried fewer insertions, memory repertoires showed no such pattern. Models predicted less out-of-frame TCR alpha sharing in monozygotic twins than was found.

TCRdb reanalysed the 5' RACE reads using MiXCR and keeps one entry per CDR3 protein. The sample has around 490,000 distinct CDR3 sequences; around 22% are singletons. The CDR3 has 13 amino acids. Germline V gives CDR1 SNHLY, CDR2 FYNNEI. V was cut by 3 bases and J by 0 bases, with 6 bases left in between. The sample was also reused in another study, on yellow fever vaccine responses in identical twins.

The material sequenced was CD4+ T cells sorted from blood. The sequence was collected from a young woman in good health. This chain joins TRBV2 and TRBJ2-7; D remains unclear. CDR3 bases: TGTGCCAGCAGTGATCCCCCCTCCTACGAGCAGTACGTC. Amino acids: CASSDPPSYEQYV.